Given below is one T cell receptor (beta chain) in context. The antigen remains unidentified. The germline V gene has CDR1 SGHRS and CDR2 YFSETQ. CDR3 length: 17 amino acids. V dropped 5 bases and J dropped 5 bases, with 23 bases sitting between them. Unique molecular identifiers were present on the cDNA, which also gained a universal primer site by template switching. Each CDR3 protein is one row after TCRdb ran MiXCR on the 5' RACE reads. The sample records around 500,000 distinct CDR3 sequences, around 14% being singletons. The entry originates in a study of identical twins. Points from the study as a whole: Models predicted less out-of-frame TCR alpha sharing in monozygotic twins than was found. Excess low generation probability was seen in twin-shared out-of-frame alpha sequences.

The donor group consisted entirely of healthy Caucasians. This same sample was also part of a study on yellow fever vaccine responses in identical twins.

The TCR originated in a woman aged 18 to 35 in good health. This chain joins TRBV5-1 and TRBJ2-1, with a possible D match to TRBD2 (6 bases). Sequencing was done on a sample of CD4+ T cells sorted from blood. CDR3 region: CASRGTRWSVADNEQFF. The CDR3 DNA follows: TGCGCCAGCAGAGGGACCAGGTGGAGTGTAGCGGACAATGAGCAGTTCTTC. Supplemented by reference TRBV5-1 and TRBJ2-1, the full variable domain reads KAGVTQTPRYLIKTRGQQVTLSCSPISGHRSVSWYQQTPGQGLQFLFEYFSETQRNKGNFPGRFSGRQFSNSRSEMNVSTLELGDSALYLCASRGTRWSVADNEQFFGPGTRLTVL.